The 23 T cell receptor beta chains below all came from one sample that was sequenced in a study of technical replicates of blood from several donors. Only in-frame clones appear in the TCRdb table, and some are missing; sequencing was by immunoSEQ multiplex PCR. This table holds fewer than 100,000 clones, approximately 96% found once. Material for sequencing was T cells isolated from PBMCs. The receptors here all came from a human donor in good health.

The chain couples TRBV10-3 to TRBJ1-3, with D possibly being TRBD1 (5 bases). CDR1 ENHRY and CDR2 SYGVKD come from the germline V gene. The CDR3 contains 13 residues. Between the trimmed V and J ends, which lost 4 bases and 8 bases, there was a span of 12 bases. The CDR3 sequence: CAISAQGGYTIYF. CDR3 bases: TGTGCCATCAGTGCCCAGGGTGGGTACACCATATATTTT.

The chain employs TRBV9 and TRBJ2-7, with D possibly being TRBD2 (6 bases). The CDR3 totals 15 residues. CDR1 is SGDLS and CDR2 is YYNGEE in the germline V gene. V was shortened by 5 bases and J by 7 bases, with 22 bases between the two germline ends. Here the CDR3 DNA reads TGTGCCAGCAGTGCTACGGGACTGCCTCCCAATGAGCAGTACTTC. Translation: CASSATGLPPNEQYF. The full variable domain, its missing parts supplied by reference TRBV9 and TRBJ2-7, is DSGVTQTPKHLITATGQRVTLRCSPRSGDLSVYWYQQSLDQGLQFLIQYYNGEERAKGNILERFSAQQFPDLHSELNLSSLELGDSALYFCASSATGLPPNEQYFGPGTRLTVT.

The rearrangement joins TRBV27 to TRBJ2-1, with TRBD2 matching 12 bases. After removal of 4 bases from V and 4 bases from J, the junction contained 5 bases not matched to a gene. CDR1 is MNHEY and CDR2 is SMNVEV in the germline V gene (reference sequence). The CDR3 sequence is 16 residues long. CDR3 sequence: CASSSLAGGPYNEQFF. In DNA form, the CDR3 reads TGTGCCAGCAGTTCCCTAGCGGGGGGGCCGTACAATGAGCAGTTCTTC.

The CDR3 DNA reads as TGCGCCAGCAGCCGAGGACTAGCGGGAATCACCGGGGAGCTGTTTTTT. Amino acid sequence: CASSRGLAGITGELFF. The rearrangement joins TRBV4-1 to TRBJ2-2, with 12 bases fitting TRBD2. V was pared by 4 bases and J by 4 bases, with 4 bases of the junction left unmatched. This CDR3 is 16 amino acids long. Germline CDR1 MGHRA, CDR2 YSYEKL.

This rearrangement joins TRBV11-2 to TRBJ2-7; D is perhaps TRBD1 (6 bases). This CDR3 comprises 15 residues. Trimming cost V 4 bases and J 6 bases, with 19 bases left between them. CDR1 SGHAT and CDR2 FQNNGV come from the germline V gene. In nucleotides, the CDR3 is TGTGCCAGCAGCTCAGTGGGCGGCACAGGGTCCGAGCAGTACTTC. As protein: CASSSVGGTGSEQYF. Variable domain in full (rest from reference TRBV11-2 and TRBJ2-7): EAGVAQSPRYKIIEKRQSVAFWCNPISGHATLYWYQQILGQGPKLLIQFQNNGVVDDSQLPKDRFSAERLKGVDSTLKIQPAKLEDSAVYLCASSSVGGTGSEQYFGPGTRLTVT.

This clone occurred a few times. The V gene is TRBV7-9, the J gene TRBJ2-2, with a weak D call TRBD1 (5 bases). From germline, CDR1 is SEHNR and CDR2 FQNEAQ (reference sequence). CDR3 length: 16 residues. Between the trimmed V and J ends, which lost 3 bases and 4 bases, there was a span of 15 bases. CDR3 sequence: CASSLPTGQGTGELFF. CDR3 bases: TGTGCCAGCAGCTTGCCAACAGGTCAGGGCACCGGGGAGCTGTTTTTT.

V gene TRBV7-9 combines with J gene TRBJ2-7; D might be TRBD1 (5 bases). The CDR3 is 13 residues long. CDR1 SEHNR and CDR2 FQNEAQ come from the germline V gene (reference sequence). Trimming left V 1 base short and J 6 bases short, with 10 bases between. The CDR3 sequence: CASSLGGRSEQYF. CDR3 nucleotides: TGTGCCAGCAGCTTAGGGGGCAGGAGCGAGCAGTACTTC.

This chain links TRBV6-1 with TRBJ2-5, with 9 bases aligning to TRBD1. There are 13 residues in the CDR3. V lost 11 bases and J lost 5; bases outside the gene matches: 9. The germline CDR1 and CDR2 sequences are MNHNS and SASEGT. The CDR3: CAGKKQGAETQYF. The CDR3 DNA follows: TGTGCCGGAAAGAAACAGGGGGCCGAGACCCAGTACTTC.

The chain carries TRBV4-2 and TRBJ2-1, with 8 bases matching TRBD2. CDR1 LGHNA and CDR2 YNFKEQ come from the germline V gene. The CDR3 spans 13 residues. V lost 5 bases to trimming and J lost 8 bases; unmatched junction nucleotides: 5. The CDR3 DNA reads as TGTGCCAGCAGCTCGGGACTAGGCGATGAGCAGTTCTTC. This encodes CASSSGLGDEQFF.

The rearrangement links TRBV7-8 to TRBJ2-1; 10 nucleotides agree with TRBD2. The CDR3 consists of 16 residues. CDR1 SGHVS and CDR2 FQNEAQ come from the germline V gene. Trimming took 0 bases from V and 8 from J; bases not matched to a gene: 7. CDR3 in amino acids: CASSLALASGSDEQFF. CDR3 nucleotide sequence: TGTGCCAGCAGCTTAGCGCTGGCTAGCGGGAGTGATGAGCAGTTCTTC.

The chain joins TRBV25-1 to TRBJ2-3, with a possible D match to TRBD2 (5 bases). Deletions cut 3 bases from V and 2 bases from J, with 9 bases between. This CDR3 comprises 14 residues. The germline CDR1 and CDR2 sequences are MGHDK and SYGVNS. The CDR3 loop is CASSDWESTDTQYF. The CDR3 nucleotides are TGTGCCAGCAGTGACTGGGAGTCCACAGATACGCAGTATTTT.

The chain links TRBV27 to TRBJ2-7; D is undetermined. V was pared by 3 bases and J by 4 bases, with 19 bases between. Per germline, CDR1 MNHEY and CDR2 SMNVEV (reference sequence). CDR3 length: 16 amino acids. The CDR3 sequence: CASSLIPPLTFYEQYF. The DNA of the CDR3 is TGTGCCAGCAGTTTGATACCGCCTTTGACTTTTTACGAGCAGTACTTC.

The chain carries TRBV25-1 and TRBJ2-1; TRBD1 aligns across 11 bases. CDR3 size: 15 residues. V shed 3 bases and J 4 bases; nucleotides not matched to a gene: 2. Germline V gives CDR1 MGHDK, CDR2 SYGVNS. The CDR3 region is CASSDGQGAYNEQFF. The DNA of the CDR3 is TGTGCCAGCAGTGATGGACAGGGGGCGTACAATGAGCAGTTCTTC. Drawing the rest from reference TRBV25-1 and TRBJ2-1, the complete variable domain is EADIYQTPRYLVIGTGKKITLECSQTMGHDKMYWYQQDPGMELHLIHYSYGVNSTEKGDLSSESTVSRIRTEHFPLTLESARPSHTSQYLCASSDGQGAYNEQFFGPGTRLTVL.

The rearrangement uses TRBV19 and TRBJ1-2, with D possibly TRBD1 on 5 matching bases. Deletions cut 5 bases from V and 8 bases from J, with 12 bases between. Germline loops: CDR1 LNHDA, CDR2 SQIVND (reference sequence). CDR3 length: 12 residues. CDR3 sequence: CASSSGPRGYTF. The DNA of the CDR3 is TGTGCCAGTAGTTCAGGGCCTCGCGGCTACACCTTC.

The gene calls are TRBV7-9 and TRBJ2-7, with D perhaps matching TRBD1 (5 bases). Per germline, CDR1 SEHNR and CDR2 FQNEAQ (reference sequence). V dropped 5 bases and J dropped 3 bases, with 14 bases sitting between them. The CDR3 contains 14 residues. CDR3 protein: CASSRRQWIYEQYF. The CDR3 DNA reads TGTGCCAGCAGCCGAAGACAGTGGATCTACGAGCAGTACTTC.

The chain employs TRBV20-1 and TRBJ1-1, with TRBD1 matching 7 bases. The CDR3 contains 10 residues. Germline CDR1 DFQATT, CDR2 SNEGSKA (reference sequence). Trimming took 5 bases from V and 11 from J; bases not matched to a gene: 5. For the CDR3, the DNA is TGCAGTGCTCTCGACAGGGTCGCTTTCTTT. Its translation is CSALDRVAFF.

The chain links TRBV4-1 to TRBJ2-4; the match to TRBD2 covers 11 bases. Germline V CDR1 and CDR2: MGHRA, YSYEKL. The CDR3 spans 16 residues. V dropped 6 bases and J dropped 7; count of bases not matched to a gene: 11. CDR3 nucleotides: TGCGCCAGCAGAGACATTAGCGGGGGGGCGATGAACATTCAGTACTTC. Amino acids: CASRDISGGAMNIQYF.

V and J are TRBV12-2 and TRBJ1-1. TRBV12-2 is deemed a pseudogene. The CDR3 loop spans 16 amino acids. The CDR3: CASRLQSGGGNTEAFF. The CDR3 bases are TGTGCAAGTCGCTTACAGAGCGGGGGGGGAAACACTGAAGCTTTCTTT.

This chain connects TRBV4-1 to TRBJ2-3, with D possibly matching TRBD2 (5 bases). Per germline, CDR1 MGHRA and CDR2 YSYEKL. The V gene lost 4 bases and the J gene lost 9 bases, with 14 bases spanning the gap. The CDR3 is 13 amino acids. DNA of the CDR3: TGCGCCAGCAGCCGTTCCCTGGGAGAAACGCAGTATTTT. Amino acids: CASSRSLGETQYF.

Written as DNA, the CDR3 is TGTGCCAGCAGTTTGTCCGGAATTGGGACAGGGGTTTACTATGGCTACACCTTC. Amino acid sequence: CASSLSGIGTGVYYGYTF. The V gene is TRBV28, the J gene TRBJ1-2; TRBD1 matches 10 bases. J gave up 3 bases and V 3 bases, and 13 bases lay outside the gene matches. Per germline, CDR1 MDHEN and CDR2 SYDVKM. This CDR3 has 18 residues.

The rearrangement links TRBV6-4 to TRBJ2-3; weak D call: TRBD2 (5 bases). Germline V gives CDR1 MRHNA, CDR2 SNTAGT. The CDR3 is 14 residues long. Trimming took 7 bases from V and 4 from J, leaving 15 bases between them. CDR3: CASIRRSFADTQYF. CDR3 sequence (DNA): TGTGCCAGCATTAGGAGGAGTTTCGCAGATACGCAGTATTTT.

The rearrangement joins TRBV6-5 to TRBJ2-3; a weak D match, TRBD2 (6 bases). The CDR3 has 15 amino acids. Germline assignment: CDR1 MNHEY and CDR2 SVGAGI. Trimming removed 3 bases at V and 2 bases at J, with 12 bases between. This CDR3 reads CASSYIGGNTDTQYF. The CDR3 nucleotides are TGTGCCAGCAGTTATATCGGGGGAAACACAGATACGCAGTATTTT.

V usage is TRBV5-4 and J usage is TRBJ2-7; the match to TRBD2 covers 7 bases. J was trimmed by 8 bases and V by 3 bases; bases with no gene match: 11. Germline CDR1 reads SGHNT; CDR2 reads YYREEE (reference sequence). The CDR3 spans 14 residues. CDR3 in amino acids: CASSSGGGMSQQYF. CDR3 DNA sequence: TGTGCCAGCAGCTCCGGGGGAGGGATGAGTCAGCAGTACTTC. Filled out from reference TRBV5-4 and TRBJ2-7, the complete variable domain reads ETGVTQSPTHLIKTRGQQVTLRCSSQSGHNTVSWYQQALGQGPQFIFQYYREEENGRGNFPPRFSGLQFPNYSSELNVNALELDDSALYLCASSSGGGMSQQYFGPGTRLTVT.